Each of the 9 T cell receptor beta chains below was sequenced from the same sample in a study of Ad26.COV2.S vaccination and SARS-CoV-2 variants (dated by TCRdb to 2020 to 2023). The treatment or condition label for this specimen denotes: roughly 20 received Ad26.COV2.S at low or high dose, single or two shots; roughly five received placebo; per-sample allocation not given. For vaccine and placebo recipients, the sequenced repertoires came from samples collected on day 63 after the first injection. The library was generated by the immunoSEQ multiplex PCR assay. Imported from immuneACCESS, the table was reduced by TCRdb to in-frame sequences with V and J called. These copies leave out some clones; in studies compared against another copy, an unresolved V gene accounts for under half, and the cause of the remainder is not known. The sample data list hundreds of thousands of clones, and 89% of these were observed just once. Just over 2.5% of the sample comes from the top ten.

The material sequenced was peripheral blood, taken in a trial of Ad26.COV2.S vaccine versus placebo. The receptors stem from a person aged 18-60 years who received the Ad26.COV2.S COVID-19 vaccine or a placebo.

V is TRBV6-5 and J is TRBJ2-2; 7 nucleotides line up with TRBD1. Germline-derived CDR1 and CDR2 are MNHEY and SVGAGI. The length of the CDR3 is 13 residues. The trim removed 6 bases at V and 6 bases at J, leaving 4 bases unmatched. The CDR3 DNA sequence: TGTGCCAGCAGCAAAACAGGGGCCGGGGAGCTGTTTTTT. The encoded protein is CASSKTGAGELFF.

The chain has TRBV4-1 and TRBJ1-6; TRBD1 aligns across 7 bases. This CDR3 has 16 residues. J was trimmed by 4 bases and V by 1 base; bases with no gene match: 4. Germline CDR1 is MGHRA and CDR2 is YSYEKL. The CDR3 nucleotides read TGCGCCAGCAGCCAAGGTCGGGGACAGTATAATTCACCCCTCCACTTT. This encodes CASSQGRGQYNSPLHF.

V gene TRBV7-2 combines with J gene TRBJ2-1; D is unclear. The CDR3 totals 16 residues. The germline gives CDR1 SGHTA, CDR2 FQGNSA. V lost 1 base to trimming and J lost 4 bases, with 14 bases between them. Here the CDR3 reads CASSLGRARNYNEQFF. The CDR3, as DNA: TGTGCCAGCAGCTTAGGGAGAGCGAGAAATTACAATGAGCAGTTCTTC.

V usage is TRBV5-8 and J usage is TRBJ1-4, with D possibly TRBD1 on 5 matching bases. V was shortened by 0 bases and J by 8 bases, with 17 bases between the two germline ends. Germline CDR1 and CDR2: SGHTS and YDEGEE. The CDR3 totals 16 residues. CDR3 in amino acids: CASSLAVGAGSEKLFF. DNA for the CDR3: TGTGCCAGCAGCTTGGCCGTAGGGGCTGGATCCGAAAAACTGTTTTTT.

This chain connects TRBV4-2 to TRBJ1-1; TRBD1 agrees at 7 bases. The germline V gene has CDR1 LGHNA and CDR2 YNFKEQ. Trimming cost V 4 bases and J 1 base; bases outside gene matches: 6. The CDR3 sequence is 15 residues long. CDR3 nucleotides: TGTGCCAGCAGCCTCGACAGGGTCGGGAACACTGAAGCTTTCTTT. It encodes CASSLDRVGNTEAFF.

The chain joins TRBV6-6 to TRBJ1-2; no clear D gene. With 0 bases removed from V and 5 bases from J, the gap between germline ends came to 10 bases. The CDR3 has 14 residues. Germline V gene data show CDR1 as MNHNY and CDR2 as SVGAGI (reference sequence). As DNA, the CDR3 is TGTGCCAGCAGTTACTCTTCAGGCCTTTATGGCTACACCTTC. Translated: CASSYSSGLYGYTF.

This clone was detected only once. As DNA, the CDR3 is TGTGCCAGCAGTTATGGGGGGCGCTCGGTTACTGAAGCTTTCTTT. Its translation: CASSYGGRSVTEAFF. The rearrangement uses TRBV6-5 and TRBJ1-1; a possible D gene is TRBD1 (6 bases). V was clipped by 3 bases and J by 5 bases, with 16 bases between them. This CDR3 region has 15 residues. Looked up from germline, CDR1 is MNHEY and CDR2 is SVGAGI.

The chain carries TRBV28 and TRBJ2-7; 7 positions agree with TRBD2. CDR3 length: 17 amino acids. Looked up from germline, CDR1 is MDHEN and CDR2 is SYDVKM. After removal of 3 bases from V and 2 bases from J, the junction contained 13 bases not matched to a gene. The CDR3 DNA reads as TGTGCCAGCAGTTTCCTTAGTTTGGGCGGGGGAGCCTACGAGCAGTACTTC. It is translated as CASSFLSLGGGAYEQYF.

The CDR3 DNA reads as TGCGCCAGCAGCTTCTTCACAGATACGCAGTATTTT. Translating gives CASSFFTDTQYF. This chain links TRBV5-1 with TRBJ2-3; D is ambiguous. CDR3 size: 12 residues. The germline V gene has CDR1 SGHRS and CDR2 YFSETQ. V was cut by 2 bases and J by 2 bases, with 3 bases left in between.